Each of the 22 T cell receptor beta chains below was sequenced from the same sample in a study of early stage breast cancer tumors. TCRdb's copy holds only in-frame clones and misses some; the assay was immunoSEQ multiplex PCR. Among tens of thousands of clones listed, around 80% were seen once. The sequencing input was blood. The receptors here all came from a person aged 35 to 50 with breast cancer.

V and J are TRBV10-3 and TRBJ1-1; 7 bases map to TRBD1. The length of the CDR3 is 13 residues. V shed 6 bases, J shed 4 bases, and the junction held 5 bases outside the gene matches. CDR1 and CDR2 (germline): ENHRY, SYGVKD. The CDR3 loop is CAIRGQAVTEAFF. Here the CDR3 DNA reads TGTGCCATCAGAGGACAGGCGGTCACTGAAGCTTTCTTT.

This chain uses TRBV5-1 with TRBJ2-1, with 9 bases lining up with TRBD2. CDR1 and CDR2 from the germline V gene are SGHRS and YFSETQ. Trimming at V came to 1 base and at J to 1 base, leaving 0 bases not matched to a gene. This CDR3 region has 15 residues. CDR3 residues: CASSLLAGSYNEQFF. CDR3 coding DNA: TGCGCCAGCAGCTTGCTAGCGGGGTCCTACAATGAGCAGTTCTTC.

Here the CDR3 reads CASSLHAENTGELFF. As DNA, the CDR3 is TGCGCCAGCAGCTTGCACGCTGAGAACACCGGGGAGCTGTTTTTT. The rearrangement uses TRBV5-1 and TRBJ2-2, with D unclear. In germline, CDR1 is SGHRS, CDR2 YFSETQ. V lost 1 base and J lost 1, with 8 bases in between. The CDR3 extends over 15 amino acids.

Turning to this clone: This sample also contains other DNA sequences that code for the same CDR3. CDR3 in amino acids: CAWSVLGETQYF. The CDR3 coding sequence is TGTGCCTGGAGTGTACTGGGGGAGACCCAGTACTTC. The chain is built from TRBV30 and TRBJ2-5, with no clear D. The CDR3 is 12 residues long. V lost 0 bases to trimming and J lost 5 bases, with 7 bases between them. Germline CDR1 and CDR2: GTSNPN and SVGIG (reference sequence).

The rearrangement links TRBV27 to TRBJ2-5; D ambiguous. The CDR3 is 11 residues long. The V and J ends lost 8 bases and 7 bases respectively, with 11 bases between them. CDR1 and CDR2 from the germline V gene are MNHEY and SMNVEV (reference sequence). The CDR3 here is CASRVLGTQYF. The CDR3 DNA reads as TGTGCCAGCCGAGTTCTAGGGACCCAGTACTTC.

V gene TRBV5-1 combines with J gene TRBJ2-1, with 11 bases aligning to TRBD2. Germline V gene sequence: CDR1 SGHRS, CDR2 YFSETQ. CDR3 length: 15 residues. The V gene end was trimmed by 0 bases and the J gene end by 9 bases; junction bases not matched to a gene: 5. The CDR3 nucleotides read TGCGCCAGCAGCTTGGTCACTAGCGGGAGTGGTGAGCAGTTCTTC. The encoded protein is CASSLVTSGSGEQFF.

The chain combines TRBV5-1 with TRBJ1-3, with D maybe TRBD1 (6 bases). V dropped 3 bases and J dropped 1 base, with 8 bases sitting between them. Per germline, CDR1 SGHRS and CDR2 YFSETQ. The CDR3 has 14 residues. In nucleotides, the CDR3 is TGCGCCAGCAGCTCAGGGGAGTCTGGAAACACCATATATTTT. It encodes CASSSGESGNTIYF.

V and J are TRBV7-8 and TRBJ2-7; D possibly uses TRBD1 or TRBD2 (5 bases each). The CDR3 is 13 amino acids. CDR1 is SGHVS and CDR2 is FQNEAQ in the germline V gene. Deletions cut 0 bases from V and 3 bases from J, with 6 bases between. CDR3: CASSLAGVYEQYF. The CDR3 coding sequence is TGTGCCAGCAGCTTAGCGGGGGTCTACGAGCAGTACTTC.

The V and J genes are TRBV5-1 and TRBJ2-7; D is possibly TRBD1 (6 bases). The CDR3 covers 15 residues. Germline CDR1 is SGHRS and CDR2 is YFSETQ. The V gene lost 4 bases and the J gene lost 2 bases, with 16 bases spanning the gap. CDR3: CASSANQGTTYEQYF. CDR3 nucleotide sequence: TGCGCCAGCAGCGCCAACCAGGGGACAACCTACGAGCAGTACTTC.

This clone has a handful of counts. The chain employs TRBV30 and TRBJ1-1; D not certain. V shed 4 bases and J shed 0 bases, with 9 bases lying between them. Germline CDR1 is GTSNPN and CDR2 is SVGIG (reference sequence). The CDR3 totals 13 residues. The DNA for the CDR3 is TGTGCCTGGACCTTAATATTGAACACTGAAGCTTTCTTT. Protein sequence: CAWTLILNTEAFF.

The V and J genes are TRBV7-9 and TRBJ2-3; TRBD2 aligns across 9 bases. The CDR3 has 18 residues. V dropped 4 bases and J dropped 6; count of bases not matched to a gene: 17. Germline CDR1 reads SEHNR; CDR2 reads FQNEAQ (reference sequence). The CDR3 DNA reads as TGTGCCAGCAGCTCCGGCCCGGGAATAGCGGGAGTGGGCGATACGCAGTATTTT. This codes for CASSSGPGIAGVGDTQYF.

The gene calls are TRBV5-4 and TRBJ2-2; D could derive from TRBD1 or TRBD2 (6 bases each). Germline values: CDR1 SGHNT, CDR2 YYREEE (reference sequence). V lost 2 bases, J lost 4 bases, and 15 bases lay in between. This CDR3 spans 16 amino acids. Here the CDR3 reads CASSFDGGGGTGELFF. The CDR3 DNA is TGTGCCAGCAGCTTTGACGGGGGCGGTGGCACCGGGGAGCTGTTTTTT.

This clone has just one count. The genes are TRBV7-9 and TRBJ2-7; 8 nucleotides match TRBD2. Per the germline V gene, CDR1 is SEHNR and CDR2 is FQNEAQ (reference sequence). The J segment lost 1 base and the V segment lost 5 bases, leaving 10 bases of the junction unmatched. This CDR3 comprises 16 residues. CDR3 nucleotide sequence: TGTGCCAGCAGCCCCGGGGGGGCTAGCAAATCCTACGAGCAGTACTTC. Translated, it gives CASSPGGASKSYEQYF.

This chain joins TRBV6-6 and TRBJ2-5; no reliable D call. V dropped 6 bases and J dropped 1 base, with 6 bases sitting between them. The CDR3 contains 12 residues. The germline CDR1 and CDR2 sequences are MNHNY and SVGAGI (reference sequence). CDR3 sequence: CASSLPQETQYF. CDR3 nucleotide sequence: TGTGCCAGCAGCCTTCCCCAAGAGACCCAGTACTTC.

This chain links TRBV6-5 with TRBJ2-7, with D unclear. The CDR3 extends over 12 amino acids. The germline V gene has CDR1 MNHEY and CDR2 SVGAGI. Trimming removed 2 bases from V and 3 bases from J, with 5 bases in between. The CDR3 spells CASSYDLYEQYF. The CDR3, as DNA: TGTGCCAGCAGTTACGACCTCTACGAGCAGTACTTC.

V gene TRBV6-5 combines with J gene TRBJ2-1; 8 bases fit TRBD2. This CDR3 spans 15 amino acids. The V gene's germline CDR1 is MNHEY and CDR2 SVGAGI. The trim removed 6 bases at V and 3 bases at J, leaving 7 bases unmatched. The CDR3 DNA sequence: TGTGCCAGCAGGGAGATAGCGGGGAACTACAATGAGCAGTTCTTC. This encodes CASREIAGNYNEQFF.

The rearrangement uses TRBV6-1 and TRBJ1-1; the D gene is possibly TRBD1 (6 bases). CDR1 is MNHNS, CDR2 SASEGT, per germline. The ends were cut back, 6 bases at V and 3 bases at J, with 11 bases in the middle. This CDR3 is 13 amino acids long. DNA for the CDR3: TGTGCCAGCAGACCAGGGGTGGACACTGAAGCTTTCTTT. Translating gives CASRPGVDTEAFF.

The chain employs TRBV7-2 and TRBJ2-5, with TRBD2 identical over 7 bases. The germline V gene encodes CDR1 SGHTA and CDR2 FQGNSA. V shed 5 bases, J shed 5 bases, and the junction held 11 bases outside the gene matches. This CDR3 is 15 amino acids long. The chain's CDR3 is CASSTLASLGETQYF. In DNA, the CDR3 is TGTGCCAGCAGCACACTAGCGAGCTTGGGGGAGACCCAGTACTTC.

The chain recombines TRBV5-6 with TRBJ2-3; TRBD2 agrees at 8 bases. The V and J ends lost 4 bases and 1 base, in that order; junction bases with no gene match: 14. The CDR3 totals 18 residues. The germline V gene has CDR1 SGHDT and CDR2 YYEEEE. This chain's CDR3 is CASSPLEELAVGTDTQYF. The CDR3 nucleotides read TGTGCCAGCAGCCCCTTAGAAGAACTAGCGGTGGGCACAGATACGCAGTATTTT. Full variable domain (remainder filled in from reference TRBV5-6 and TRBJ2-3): DAGVTQSPTHLIKTRGQQVTLRCSPKSGHDTVSWYQQALGQGPQFIFQYYEEEERQRGNFPDRFSGHQFPNYSSELNVNALLLGDSALYLCASSPLEELAVGTDTQYFGPGTRLTVL.

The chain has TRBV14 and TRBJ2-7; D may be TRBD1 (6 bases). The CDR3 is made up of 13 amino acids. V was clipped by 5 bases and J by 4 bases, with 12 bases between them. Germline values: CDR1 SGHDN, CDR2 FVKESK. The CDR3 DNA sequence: TGTGCCAGCAGCGAGCAGGGGAGATACGAGCAGTACTTC. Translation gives CASSEQGRYEQYF.

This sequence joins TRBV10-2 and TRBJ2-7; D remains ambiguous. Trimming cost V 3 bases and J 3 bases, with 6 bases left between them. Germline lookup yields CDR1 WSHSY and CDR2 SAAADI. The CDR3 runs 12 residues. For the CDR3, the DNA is TGCGCCAGCAGTGATACCGGCTACGAGCAGTACTTC. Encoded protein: CASSDTGYEQYF.

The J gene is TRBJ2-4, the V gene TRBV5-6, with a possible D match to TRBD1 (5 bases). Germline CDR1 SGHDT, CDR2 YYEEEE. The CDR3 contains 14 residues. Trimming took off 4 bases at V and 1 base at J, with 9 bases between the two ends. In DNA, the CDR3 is TGTGCCAGCAGCACCTCAGGGGCCAAAAACATTCAGTACTTC. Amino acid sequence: CASSTSGAKNIQYF.